Below, 31 T cell receptor beta chains from the same sample are listed, as sequenced in a study of cytomegalovirus exposure and HLA in healthy donors (dated by TCRdb to 2015 to 2018). Libraries were built with the immunoSEQ multiplex PCR assay. For the multiplex PCR, a mixture combining 60 forward primers for TCR Vbeta segments and 13 reverse primers for TCR Jbeta segments was used. TCRdb retrieved this table from immuneACCESS and kept in-frame rearrangements only. Not all clones are present; in checked studies, unresolved V genes account for under half, and no reason is known for the remainder. The sample includes 150,000 to 200,000 clones, with about 72% observed a single time. The ten largest make up more than 1.2% of the sample. The material sequenced was PBMCs. The receptor source for this set is a man in his sixties in good health and CMV-seronegative.

The rearrangement uses TRBV10-3 and TRBJ2-3, with 10 bases lining up with TRBD2. Germline lookup yields CDR1 ENHRY and CDR2 SYGVKD. The CDR3 is made up of 17 amino acids. Losses at the gene ends were 3 bases for V and 1 base for J; bases not matched to a gene: 7. The CDR3 coding sequence is TGTGCCATCAGTGACAGCGGGAGGGCCGACGGCACAGATACGCAGTATTTT. It is translated as CAISDSGRADGTDTQYF.

V usage is TRBV2 and J usage is TRBJ2-3, with D tentatively TRBD1 (6 bases). Germline CDR1 and CDR2: SNHLY and FYNNEI. Trimming cost V 6 bases and J 5 bases, with 18 bases left between them. The CDR3 is 15 amino acids. The CDR3 loop is CASRIYWGPGDTQYF. The DNA for the CDR3 is TGTGCCAGCAGAATATATTGGGGGCCAGGAGATACGCAGTATTTT.

The chain joins TRBV7-5 to TRBJ2-1; whether TRBD2, the table's D call, matches the DNA was not checked. TRBV7-5 is termed a pseudogene. The CDR3 runs 17 residues. In DNA form, the CDR3 reads TGTGTCAGAAGCTTAAGTCGGCGGGCGGGAGGGCCCAATGAGCAGTTCTTC. Translation gives CVRSLSRRAGGPNEQFF.

In DNA, the CDR3 is TGTGCCAGCAGCTCTAGGACAGGGTTTCGAGAGACCCAGTACTTC. This sequence encodes CASSSRTGFRETQYF. The chain employs TRBV7-8 and TRBJ2-5, with 8 bases fitting TRBD1. CDR1 and CDR2 (germline): SGHVS, FQNEAQ. Germline trimming cut 4 bases from V and 4 bases from J; bases unmatched to any gene: 8. This CDR3 is 15 amino acids long.

The V and J genes are TRBV2 and TRBJ1-5, with 9 nucleotides matching TRBD1. Per the germline V gene, CDR1 is SNHLY and CDR2 is FYNNEI. The ends lost 5 bases at V and 3 bases at J; junction bases unmatched: 5. The CDR3 spans 15 residues. CDR3 coding DNA: TGTGCCAGCAGTTACGACAGGGGGAACAATCAGCCCCAGCATTTT. This gives the protein CASSYDRGNNQPQHF. Full variable domain (missing parts from reference TRBV2 and TRBJ1-5): EPEVTQTPSHQVTQMGQEVILRCVPISNHLYFYWYRQILGQKVEFLVSFYNNEISEKSEIFDDQFSVERPDGSNFTLKIRSTKLEDSAMYFCASSYDRGNNQPQHFGDGTRLSIL.

The chain is built from TRBV15 and TRBJ1-4, with a possible D match to TRBD1 (6 bases). Germline-derived CDR1 and CDR2 are LNHNV and YYDKDF (reference sequence). The CDR3 is made up of 12 amino acids. V shed 3 bases and J shed 8 bases, with 7 bases lying between them. The CDR3 sequence is CATSSGQEKLFF. CDR3 bases: TGTGCCACCAGCAGCGGACAGGAAAAACTGTTTTTT.

This clone has just a few counts. The rearrangement joins TRBV19 to TRBJ1-5; D perhaps matches TRBD1 (6 bases). The CDR3 is 13 residues long. Trimming pared 7 bases from V and 7 bases from J, leaving 14 bases between. Germline CDR1 and CDR2: LNHDA and SQIVND (reference sequence). CDR3 sequence reads: CASMDSDFQPQHF. CDR3 in DNA: TGTGCCAGTATGGACAGCGATTTCCAGCCCCAGCATTTT.

The chain couples TRBV5-1 to TRBJ1-1; the D is unclear. CDR1 SGHRS and CDR2 YFSETQ come from the germline V gene. V lost 3 bases and J lost 0, with 3 bases in between. The CDR3 spans 12 residues. The CDR3 spells CASSSVNTEAFF. The CDR3 coding sequence is TGCGCCAGCAGCTCGGTGAACACTGAAGCTTTCTTT.

The CDR3 nucleotides are TGCAGTGCTAGAGCCTTGAATGAGCAGTTCTTC. Encoded protein: CSARALNEQFF. This chain links TRBV20-1 with TRBJ2-1; D is unclear. The CDR3 totals 11 residues. CDR1 DFQATT and CDR2 SNEGSKA come from the germline V gene (reference sequence). V was pared by 1 base and J by 7 bases, with 5 bases between.

The V call is TRBV5-1, the J call TRBJ1-5, with D possibly matching TRBD1 (5 bases). The CDR3 extends over 16 amino acids. Germline CDR1 SGHRS, CDR2 YFSETQ. With 0 bases removed from V and 1 base from J, the gap between germline ends came to 11 bases. CDR3 in amino acids: CASSLGGGRSNQPQHF. The CDR3 nucleotides read TGCGCCAGCAGCTTGGGGGGCGGGAGGAGCAATCAGCCCCAGCATTTT.

The chain uses TRBV30 and TRBJ2-3; 11 nucleotides line up with TRBD2. The germline gives CDR1 GTSNPN, CDR2 SVGIG (reference sequence). V lost 2 bases to trimming and J lost 6 bases; unmatched junction nucleotides: 13. The CDR3 is 17 amino acids. The CDR3 loop is CAWSLGLAGGALDTQYF. The CDR3 bases are TGTGCCTGGAGTTTGGGTCTAGCGGGGGGCGCCCTCGATACGCAGTATTTT.

By frequency in the sample, this clone is medium-sized (0.01 to 0.1%). CDR3 bases: TGTGCCAGCCGGCAACAGGGGGCGGACGGGGAGCTGTTTTTT. Translated, it gives CASRQQGADGELFF. V usage is TRBV7-9 and J usage is TRBJ2-2; 9 nucleotides align to TRBD1. Germline assignment: CDR1 SEHNR and CDR2 FQNEAQ (reference sequence). CDR3 length equals 14 residues. The V gene end was trimmed by 8 bases and the J gene end by 7 bases; junction bases not matched to a gene: 8.

The chain uses TRBV6-5 and TRBJ1-1; no definite D call. The CDR3 is 14 amino acids. The germline V gene has CDR1 MNHEY and CDR2 SVGAGI. V gave up 2 bases and J gave up 1 base, with 8 bases separating them. The CDR3 DNA is TGTGCCAGCAGTTACACCCGGGGGAACACTGAAGCTTTCTTT. It specifies CASSYTRGNTEAFF.

J is TRBJ2-7 and V is TRBV6-6; maybe TRBD1 (6 bases). The ends were cut back, 0 bases at V and 7 bases at J, with 16 bases in the middle. The CDR3 is 15 amino acids. Germline V gives CDR1 MNHNY, CDR2 SVGAGI (reference sequence). CDR3 sequence (DNA): TGTGCCAGCAGTTACTCGGTGGCAGGGGATGAGGAGCAGTACTTC. Translation: CASSYSVAGDEEQYF.

This clone was seen just once. Germline is not matched at one junction end, which may reflect a read error. This rearrangement joins TRBV10-3 to TRBJ2-3; 7 bases match TRBD2. The CDR3 is made up of 15 amino acids. Looked up from germline, CDR1 is ENHRY and CDR2 is SYGVKD. The CDR3 sequence: CAIREWSGKADTQYF. The CDR3 DNA reads TGTGCCATCAGGGAGTGGAGCGGGAAGGCAGATACGCAGTATTTT.

The chain links TRBV27 to TRBJ2-7; tentative D call: TRBD2 (5 bases). V lost 0 bases, J lost 3 bases, and 18 bases lay in between. From germline, CDR1 is MNHEY and CDR2 SMNVEV (reference sequence). This CDR3 is built from 17 residues. Here the CDR3 reads CASSLSGVRARYYEQYF. DNA for the CDR3: TGTGCCAGCAGTTTATCGGGAGTGAGGGCGCGATACTACGAGCAGTACTTC.

The J gene is TRBJ1-2, the V gene TRBV29-1; 7 bases match TRBD1. The CDR3 length is 11 residues. V shed 6 bases and J 6 bases; nucleotides not matched to a gene: 4. Germline assignment: CDR1 SQVTM and CDR2 ANQGSEA. The CDR3 region has the DNA TGCAGCGTGGTACAGGGGCATGGCTACACCTTC. This sequence encodes CSVVQGHGYTF. Full variable domain (missing parts from reference TRBV29-1 and TRBJ1-2): SAVISQKPSRDICQRGTSLTIQCQVDSQVTMMFWYRQQPGQSLTLIATANQGSEATYESGFVIDKFPISRPNLTFSTLTVSNMSPEDSSIYLCSVVQGHGYTFGSGTRLTVV.

The chain is built from TRBV6-1 and TRBJ2-7; 8 bases are shared with TRBD1. V trimming: 6 bases; J trimming: 4 bases; junction bases outside the gene matches: 11. Germline-derived CDR1 and CDR2 are MNHNS and SASEGT. CDR3 length: 15 residues. CDR3 DNA: TGTGCCAGCAGGCTGACCGGACAGGGAACTTACGAGCAGTACTTC. The encoded protein is CASRLTGQGTYEQYF.

The DNA for the CDR3 is TGTGCCTGGAGAAAAAAGGGACTAGCGGGAGGGCCGCACGAGCAGTACTTC. It codes for CAWRKKGLAGGPHEQYF. This chain connects TRBV30 to TRBJ2-7; 16 bases fit TRBD2. Trimming took 3 bases from V and 5 from J; bases not matched to a gene: 10. Germline V lookup: CDR1 GTSNPN, CDR2 SVGIG (reference sequence). There are 17 residues in the CDR3. Using reference TRBV30 and TRBJ2-7 for the parts outside the CDR3, the full variable domain is SQTIHQWPATLVQPVGSPLSLECTVEGTSNPNLYWYRQAAGRGLQLLFYSVGIGQISSEVPQNLSASRPQDRQFILSSKKLLLSDSGFYLCAWRKKGLAGGPHEQYFGPGTRLTVT.

V usage is TRBV7-8 and J usage is TRBJ2-5; a possible D gene is TRBD2 (5 bases). The DNA end lines up better with TRBJ2-7; the J call may be wrong. The CDR3 runs 14 residues. Germline lookup yields CDR1 SGHVS and CDR2 FQNEAQ. CDR3 region: CASRGRELRPEQYF. DNA of the CDR3: TGTGCCAGCCGGGGTCGAGAACTCCGACCCGAGCAGTACTTC.

The gene calls are TRBV5-4 and TRBJ2-1, with TRBD1 as a possible D gene (5 bases). Germline values: CDR1 SGHNT, CDR2 YYREEE (reference sequence). The CDR3 totals 14 residues. Trimming left V 0 bases short and J 9 bases short, with 13 bases between. Here the CDR3 DNA reads TGTGCCAGCAGCTTGGGGTTCAGCGACAGTGAGCAGTTCTTC. It encodes CASSLGFSDSEQFF.

The chain combines TRBV2 with TRBJ1-2; TRBD1 matches at 11 bases. V dropped 7 bases and J dropped 5; count of bases not matched to a gene: 6. CDR1 is SNHLY and CDR2 is FYNNEI in the germline V gene. The CDR3 is made up of 14 amino acids. In DNA form, the CDR3 reads TGTGCCAGCACCTGGGACAGGGGGATTTATGGCTACACCTTC. This encodes CASTWDRGIYGYTF.

In DNA form, the CDR3 reads TGTGCCAGCAGCGTTGGGCAGGAGGCGGAATGGGAGCAGTACTTC. Translation gives CASSVGQEAEWEQYF. The gene calls are TRBV9 and TRBJ2-7; D is possibly TRBD2 (5 bases). Trimming removed 2 bases at V and 7 bases at J, with 19 bases between. CDR1 and CDR2 (germline): SGDLS, YYNGEE. This CDR3 has 15 residues.

The chain combines TRBV27 with TRBJ2-1; 8 nucleotides match TRBD2. The trim removed 9 bases at V and 13 bases at J, leaving 14 bases unmatched. Germline V CDR1 and CDR2: MNHEY, SMNVEV (reference sequence). The CDR3 runs 13 residues. CDR3 DNA sequence: TGTGCCAGTCAGGGGTTATCGCGGGAGGTTCAGTTCTTC. Protein product: CASQGLSREVQFF.

For this clone: The junction shows a germline mismatch at one end, possibly a read error. The chain has TRBV6-6 and TRBJ2-2, with 9 bases identical to TRBD1. CDR3 length: 15 amino acids. CDR1 and CDR2 from the germline V gene are MNHNY and SVGAGI (reference sequence). CDR3 in DNA: TGTGCCAGCAGCTACGGGACAGGGAACCCCGGGGAGCTGTTTTTT. Translated: CASSYGTGNPGELFF.

This clone appeared a few times. The gene calls are TRBV11-2 and TRBJ2-7; D call uncertain. This CDR3 has 17 residues. Trimming stripped 0 bases from V and 1 base from J, with 16 bases between. Germline CDR1 SGHAT, CDR2 FQNNGV. The CDR3 sequence is CASSLELMPTKSYEQYF. In DNA form, the CDR3 reads TGTGCCAGCAGCTTAGAGCTTATGCCGACAAAGTCCTACGAGCAGTACTTC.

This clone was observed a single time. This sequence joins TRBV2 and TRBJ2-5; 10 bases fit TRBD1. Per the germline V gene, CDR1 is SNHLY and CDR2 is FYNNEI. The CDR3 spans 14 residues. V shed 6 bases, J shed 1 base, and the junction held 2 bases outside the gene matches. CDR3 sequence (DNA): TGTGCCAGCAGGGGGGACAGGGGCCAAGAGACCCAGTACTTC. This codes for CASRGDRGQETQYF.

The chain employs TRBV7-3 and TRBJ2-3, with TRBD2 as a possible D gene (6 bases). V gave up 1 base and J gave up 2 bases, with 19 bases separating them. CDR1 is SGHTA, CDR2 FQGTGA, per germline. The CDR3 sequence is 18 residues long. DNA of the CDR3: TGTGCCAGCAGCTTAAGCCCAATCCGGGACTTCTTCACAGATACGCAGTATTTT. Residues: CASSLSPIRDFFTDTQYF.

The sample holds a few counts of this clone. This chain links TRBV27 with TRBJ2-3; 8 bases match TRBD2. V dropped 3 bases and J dropped 6; count of bases not matched to a gene: 11. The CDR3 runs 16 residues. Germline assignment: CDR1 MNHEY and CDR2 SMNVEV (reference sequence). CDR3 sequence (DNA): TGTGCCAGCAGTTTTAGTGAGCGGGAGTGGTTGGATACGCAGTATTTT. Protein product: CASSFSEREWLDTQYF.

A few counts support this clone. This chain links TRBV9 with TRBJ2-5, with 7 bases that match TRBD1. The CDR3 is 15 residues long. Germline assignment: CDR1 SGDLS and CDR2 YYNGEE. V shed 0 bases, J shed 5 bases, and the junction held 7 bases outside the gene matches. CDR3 nucleotide sequence: TGTGCCAGCAGCGTAGACAGGGGAGTGCGGGAGACCCAGTACTTC. It specifies CASSVDRGVRETQYF.

V gene TRBV2 combines with J gene TRBJ2-3; D is uncertain. Trimming took 1 base from V and 0 from J, leaving 11 bases between them. The CDR3 has 16 amino acids. The germline gives CDR1 SNHLY, CDR2 FYNNEI. For the CDR3, the DNA is TGTGCCAGCAGTGAAGGGGTGGCGGCTAGCACAGATACGCAGTATTTT. This encodes CASSEGVAASTDTQYF.